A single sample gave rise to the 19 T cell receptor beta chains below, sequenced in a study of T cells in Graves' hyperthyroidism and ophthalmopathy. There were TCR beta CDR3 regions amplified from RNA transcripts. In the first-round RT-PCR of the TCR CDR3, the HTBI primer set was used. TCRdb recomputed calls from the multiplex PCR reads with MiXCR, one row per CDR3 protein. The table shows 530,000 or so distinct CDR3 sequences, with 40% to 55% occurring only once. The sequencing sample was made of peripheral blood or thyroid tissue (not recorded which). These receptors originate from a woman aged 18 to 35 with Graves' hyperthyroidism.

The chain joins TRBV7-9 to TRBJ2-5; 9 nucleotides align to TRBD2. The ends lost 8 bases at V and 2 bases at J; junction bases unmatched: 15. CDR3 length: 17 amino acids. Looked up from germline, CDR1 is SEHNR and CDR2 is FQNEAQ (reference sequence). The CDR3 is CASPTRTSDTLQETQYF. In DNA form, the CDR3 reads TGTGCCAGCCCTACACGGACTAGCGACACTCTACAAGAGACCCAGTACTTC.

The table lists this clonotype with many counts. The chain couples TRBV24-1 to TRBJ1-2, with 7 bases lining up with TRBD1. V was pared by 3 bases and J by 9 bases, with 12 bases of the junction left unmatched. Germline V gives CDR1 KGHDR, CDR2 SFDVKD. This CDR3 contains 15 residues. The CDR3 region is CATSDRQGSPLRYTF. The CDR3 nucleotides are TGTGCCACCAGTGATCGACAGGGATCCCCTCTCCGCTACACCTTC.

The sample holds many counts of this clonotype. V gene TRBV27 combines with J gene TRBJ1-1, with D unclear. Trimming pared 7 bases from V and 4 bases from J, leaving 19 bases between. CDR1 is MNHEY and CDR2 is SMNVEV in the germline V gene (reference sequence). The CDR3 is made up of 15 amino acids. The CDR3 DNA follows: TGTGCCAGCACCAAGTCAACAGTGGCCGTCACTGAAGCTTTCTTT. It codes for CASTKSTVAVTEAFF.

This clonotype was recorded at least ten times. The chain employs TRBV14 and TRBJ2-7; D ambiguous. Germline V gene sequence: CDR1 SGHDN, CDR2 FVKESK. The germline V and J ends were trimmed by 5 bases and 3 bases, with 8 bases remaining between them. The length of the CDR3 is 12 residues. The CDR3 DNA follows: TGTGCCAGCAGCTCGCTCTACTACGAGCAGTACTTC. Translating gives CASSSLYYEQYF.

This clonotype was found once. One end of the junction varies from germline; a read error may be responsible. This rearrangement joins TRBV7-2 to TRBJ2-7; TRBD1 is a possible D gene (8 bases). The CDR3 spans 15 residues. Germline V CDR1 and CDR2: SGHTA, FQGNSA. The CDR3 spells CASSLGQGGPYEQHF. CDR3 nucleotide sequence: TGTGCCAGCAGCCTCGGACAGGGAGGGCCTTACGAGCAGCACTTC.

CDR3 nucleotides: TGCGCCAGCGGGAGGGACAGTAGCACAGATACGCAGTATTTT. Its protein product is CASGRDSSTDTQYF. This sequence joins TRBV5-1 and TRBJ2-3, with D perhaps given as TRBD1 or TRBD2 (7 bases each). V shed 7 bases and J shed 0 bases, with 12 bases lying between them. The CDR3 has 14 amino acids. Per germline, CDR1 SGHRS and CDR2 YFSETQ. Complete variable domain (other parts from reference TRBV5-1 and TRBJ2-3): KAGVTQTPRYLIKTRGQQVTLSCSPISGHRSVSWYQQTPGQGLQFLFEYFSETQRNKGNFPGRFSGRQFSNSRSEMNVSTLELGDSALYLCASGRDSSTDTQYFGPGTRLTVL.

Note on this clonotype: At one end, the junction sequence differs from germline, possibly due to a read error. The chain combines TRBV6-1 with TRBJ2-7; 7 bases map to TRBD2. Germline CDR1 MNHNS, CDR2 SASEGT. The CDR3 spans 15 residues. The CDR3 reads CAISEGLAVAYEQYF. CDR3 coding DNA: TGTGCCATCAGTGAAGGGCTAGCGGTGGCCTACGAGCAGTACTTC.

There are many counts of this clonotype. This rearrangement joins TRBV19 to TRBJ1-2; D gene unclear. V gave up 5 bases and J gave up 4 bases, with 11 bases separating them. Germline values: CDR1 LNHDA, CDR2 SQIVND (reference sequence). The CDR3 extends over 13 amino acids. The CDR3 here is CASSVDNFYGYTF. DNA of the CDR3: TGTGCCAGTAGTGTTGACAACTTCTATGGCTACACCTTC.

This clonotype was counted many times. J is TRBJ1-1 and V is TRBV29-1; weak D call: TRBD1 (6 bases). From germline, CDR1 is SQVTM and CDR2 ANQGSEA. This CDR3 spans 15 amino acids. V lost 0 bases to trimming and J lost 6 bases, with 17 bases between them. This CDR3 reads CSVEERGRGWAEAFF. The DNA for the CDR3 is TGCAGCGTTGAAGAGCGGGGCAGGGGCTGGGCTGAAGCTTTCTTT.

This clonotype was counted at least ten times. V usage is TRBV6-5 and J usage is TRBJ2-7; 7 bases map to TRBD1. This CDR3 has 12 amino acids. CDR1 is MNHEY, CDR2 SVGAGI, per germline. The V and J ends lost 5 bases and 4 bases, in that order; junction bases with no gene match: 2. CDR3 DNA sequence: TGTGCCAGCAGTCGGGGACAGTACGAGCAGTACTTC. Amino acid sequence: CASSRGQYEQYF.

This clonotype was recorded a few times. The CDR3 spells CSVGEGGQPQHF. The CDR3 DNA follows: TGCAGCGTTGGAGAGGGGGGGCAGCCCCAGCATTTT. This chain links TRBV29-1 with TRBJ1-5, with TRBD1 as a possible D gene (6 bases). This CDR3 is 12 amino acids long. V lost 4 bases and J 7 bases, leaving 11 bases between the germline ends. Germline V CDR1 and CDR2: SQVTM, ANQGSEA.

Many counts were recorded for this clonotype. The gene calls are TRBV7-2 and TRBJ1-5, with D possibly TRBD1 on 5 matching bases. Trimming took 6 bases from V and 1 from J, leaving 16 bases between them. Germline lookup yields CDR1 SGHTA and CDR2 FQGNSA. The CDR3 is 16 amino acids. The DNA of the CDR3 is TGTGCCAGCAGTGCGGGGCTAATATTGAGCAATCAGCCCCAGCATTTT. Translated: CASSAGLILSNQPQHF.

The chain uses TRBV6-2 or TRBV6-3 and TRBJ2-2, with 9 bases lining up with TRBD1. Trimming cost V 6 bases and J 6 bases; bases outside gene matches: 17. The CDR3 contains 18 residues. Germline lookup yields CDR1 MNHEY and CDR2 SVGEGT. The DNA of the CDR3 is TGTGCCAGCAGAACACCGGGGATCGGGACAGGGTCAGCCGGGGAGCTGTTTTTT. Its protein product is CASRTPGIGTGSAGELFF.

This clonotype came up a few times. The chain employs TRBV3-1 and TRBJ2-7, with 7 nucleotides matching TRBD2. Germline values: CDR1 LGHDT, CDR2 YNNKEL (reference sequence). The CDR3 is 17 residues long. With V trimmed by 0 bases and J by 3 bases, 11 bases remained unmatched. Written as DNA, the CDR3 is TGTGCCAGCAGCCAAGATGGAATGGCGGGAGAAGGCTACGAGCAGTACTTC. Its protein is CASSQDGMAGEGYEQYF.

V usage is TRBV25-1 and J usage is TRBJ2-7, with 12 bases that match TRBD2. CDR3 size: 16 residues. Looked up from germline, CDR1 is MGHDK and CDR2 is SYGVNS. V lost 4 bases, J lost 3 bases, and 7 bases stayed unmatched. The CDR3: CASSAPSTSGSYEQYF. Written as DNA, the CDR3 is TGTGCCAGCAGTGCCCCGTCGACTAGCGGGAGCTACGAGCAGTACTTC.

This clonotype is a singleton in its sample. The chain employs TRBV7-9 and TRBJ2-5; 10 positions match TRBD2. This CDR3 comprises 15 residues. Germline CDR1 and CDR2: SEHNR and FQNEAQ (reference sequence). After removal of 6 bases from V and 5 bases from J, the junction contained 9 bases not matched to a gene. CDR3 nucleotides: TGTGCCAGCAGTTCTCTAGCGGGAGCGGGGGAGACCCAGTACTTC. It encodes CASSSLAGAGETQYF.

CDR3 DNA sequence: TGCAGTGCCTTGACTAGAACGGAGACCCAGTACTTC. Protein: CSALTRTETQYF. V is TRBV20-1 and J is TRBJ2-5; tentatively, D is TRBD2 (6 bases). Germline CDR1 is DFQATT and CDR2 is SNEGSKA (reference sequence). The CDR3 length is 12 residues. The ends were cut back, 6 bases at V and 5 bases at J, with 13 bases in the middle.

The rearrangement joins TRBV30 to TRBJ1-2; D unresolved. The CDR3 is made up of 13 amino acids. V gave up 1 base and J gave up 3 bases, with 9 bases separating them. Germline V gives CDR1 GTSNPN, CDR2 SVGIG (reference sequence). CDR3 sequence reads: CAWSDGRDYGYTF. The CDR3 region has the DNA TGTGCCTGGAGTGACGGACGTGACTATGGCTACACCTTC.

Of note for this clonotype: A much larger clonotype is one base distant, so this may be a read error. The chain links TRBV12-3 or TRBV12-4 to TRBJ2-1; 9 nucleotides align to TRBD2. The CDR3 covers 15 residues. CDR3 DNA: TGTGCCAGCAGCCTAGCGGGGCCCTCCTACAATCAGCAGTTCTTC. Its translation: CASSLAGPSYNQQFF.